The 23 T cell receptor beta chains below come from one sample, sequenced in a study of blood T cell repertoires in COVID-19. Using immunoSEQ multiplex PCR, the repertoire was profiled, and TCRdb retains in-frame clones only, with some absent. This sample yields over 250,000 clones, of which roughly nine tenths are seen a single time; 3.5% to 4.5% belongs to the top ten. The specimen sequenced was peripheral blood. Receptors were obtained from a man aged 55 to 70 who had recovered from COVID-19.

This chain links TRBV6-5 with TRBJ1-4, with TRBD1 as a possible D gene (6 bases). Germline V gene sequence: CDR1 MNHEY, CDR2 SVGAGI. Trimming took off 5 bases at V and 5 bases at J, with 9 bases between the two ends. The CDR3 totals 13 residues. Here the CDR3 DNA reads TGTGCCAGCAGTAGGCAGGGGAATGAAAAACTGTTTTTT. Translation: CASSRQGNEKLFF.

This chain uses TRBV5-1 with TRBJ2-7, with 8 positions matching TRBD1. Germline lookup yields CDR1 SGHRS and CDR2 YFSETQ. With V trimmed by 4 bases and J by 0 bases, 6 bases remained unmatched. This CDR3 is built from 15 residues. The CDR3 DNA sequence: TGCGCCAGCAGCCGGGACAGGAGCGACTCCTACGAGCAGTACTTC. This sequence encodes CASSRDRSDSYEQYF.

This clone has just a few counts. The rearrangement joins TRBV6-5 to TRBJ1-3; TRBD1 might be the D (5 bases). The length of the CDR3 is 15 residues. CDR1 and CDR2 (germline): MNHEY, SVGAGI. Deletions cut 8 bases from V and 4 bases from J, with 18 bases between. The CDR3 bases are TGTGCCAGCCTGGCACGGGGGAAGGGGGGAAACACCATATATTTT. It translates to CASLARGKGGNTIYF.

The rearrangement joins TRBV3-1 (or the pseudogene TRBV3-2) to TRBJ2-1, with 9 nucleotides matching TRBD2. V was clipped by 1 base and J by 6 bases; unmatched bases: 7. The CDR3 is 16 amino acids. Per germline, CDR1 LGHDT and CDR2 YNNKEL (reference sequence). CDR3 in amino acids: CASSQALAGGPNEQFF. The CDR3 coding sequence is TGTGCCAGCAGCCAAGCTCTGGCGGGGGGGCCCAATGAGCAGTTCTTC.

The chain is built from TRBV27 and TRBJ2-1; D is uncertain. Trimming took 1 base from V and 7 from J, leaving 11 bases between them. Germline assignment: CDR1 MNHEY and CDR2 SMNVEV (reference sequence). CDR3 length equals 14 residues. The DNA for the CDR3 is TGTGCCAGCAGTTTATGGGCTTTCGGAAATGAGCAGTTCTTC. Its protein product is CASSLWAFGNEQFF.

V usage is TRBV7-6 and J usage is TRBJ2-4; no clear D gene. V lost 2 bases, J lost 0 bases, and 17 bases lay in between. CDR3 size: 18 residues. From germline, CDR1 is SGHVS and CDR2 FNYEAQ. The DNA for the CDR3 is TGTGCCAGCAGCTTAAGTCCCCTTAGTTCCATAGCCAAAAACATTCAGTACTTC. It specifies CASSLSPLSSIAKNIQYF.

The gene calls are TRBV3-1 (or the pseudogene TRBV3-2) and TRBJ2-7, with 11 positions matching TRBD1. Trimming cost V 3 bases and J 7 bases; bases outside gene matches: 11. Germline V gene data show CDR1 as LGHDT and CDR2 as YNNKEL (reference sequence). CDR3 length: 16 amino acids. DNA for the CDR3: TGTGCCAGCAGCCAGGCTGGGACAGGGGGAGCGGAGGAGCAGTACTTC. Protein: CASSQAGTGGAEEQYF.

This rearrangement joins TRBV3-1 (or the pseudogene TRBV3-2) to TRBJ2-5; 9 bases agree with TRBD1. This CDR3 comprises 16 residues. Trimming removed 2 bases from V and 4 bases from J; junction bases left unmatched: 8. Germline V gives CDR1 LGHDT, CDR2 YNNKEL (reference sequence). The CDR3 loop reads CASSQRGQGRGETQYF. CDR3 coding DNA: TGTGCCAGCAGCCAAAGGGGACAGGGCCGGGGAGAGACCCAGTACTTC.

The CDR3 DNA sequence: TGTGCCAGCAGCCAACTCCTCCGGGCGAACACCGGGGAGCTGTTTTTT. Protein sequence: CASSQLLRANTGELFF. The chain uses TRBV14 and TRBJ2-2, with D unresolved. The germline gives CDR1 SGHDN, CDR2 FVKESK. V lost 2 bases to trimming and J lost 0 bases, with 10 bases between them. This CDR3 is built from 16 residues.

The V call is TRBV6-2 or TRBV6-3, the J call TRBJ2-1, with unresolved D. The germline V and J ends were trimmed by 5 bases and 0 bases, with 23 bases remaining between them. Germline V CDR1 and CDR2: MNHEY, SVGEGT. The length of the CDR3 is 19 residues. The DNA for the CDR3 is TGTGCCAGCAGTGGTGACTCTCCATATTCGGCGCGCTCCTACAATGAGCAGTTCTTC. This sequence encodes CASSGDSPYSARSYNEQFF.

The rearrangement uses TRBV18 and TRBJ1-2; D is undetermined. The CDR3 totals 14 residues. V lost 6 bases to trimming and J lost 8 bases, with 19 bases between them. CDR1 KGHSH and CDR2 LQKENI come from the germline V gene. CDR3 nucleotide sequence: TGTGCCAGCTCCCCAGTGGAGGACCTCGGGGGCTACACCTTC. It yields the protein CASSPVEDLGGYTF.

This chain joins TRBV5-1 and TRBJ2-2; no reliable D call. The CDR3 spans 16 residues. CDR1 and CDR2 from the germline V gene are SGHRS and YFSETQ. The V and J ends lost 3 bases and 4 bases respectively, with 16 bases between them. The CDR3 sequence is CASSSAVGIGTGELFF. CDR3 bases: TGCGCCAGCAGCTCGGCCGTGGGCATCGGCACCGGGGAGCTGTTTTTT. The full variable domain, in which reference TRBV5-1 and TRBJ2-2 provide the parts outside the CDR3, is KAGVTQTPRYLIKTRGQQVTLSCSPISGHRSVSWYQQTPGQGLQFLFEYFSETQRNKGNFPGRFSGRQFSNSRSEMNVSTLELGDSALYLCASSSAVGIGTGELFFGEGSRLTVL.

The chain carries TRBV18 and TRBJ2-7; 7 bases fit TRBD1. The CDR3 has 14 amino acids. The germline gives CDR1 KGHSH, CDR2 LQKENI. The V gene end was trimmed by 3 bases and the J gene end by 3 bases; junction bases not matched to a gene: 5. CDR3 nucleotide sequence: TGTGCCAGCTCACCGGGACAGAGCTTCTACGAGCAGTACTTC. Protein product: CASSPGQSFYEQYF.

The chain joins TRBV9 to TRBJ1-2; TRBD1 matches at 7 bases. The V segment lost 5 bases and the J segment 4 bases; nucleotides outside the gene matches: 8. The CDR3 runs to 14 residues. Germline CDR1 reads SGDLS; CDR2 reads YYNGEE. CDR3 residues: CASRRQGEGYGYTF. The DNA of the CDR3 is TGTGCCAGCAGACGACAGGGTGAGGGCTATGGCTACACCTTC.

The CDR3 DNA reads TGTGCCAGCAGGTCACCGGGACAGGGGGGGGCTACTAACTATGGCTACACCTTC. Its protein is CASRSPGQGGATNYGYTF. This chain connects TRBV21-1 to TRBJ1-2; the table's D call, TRBD1, has no DNA check behind it. TRBV21-1 corresponds to a pseudogene. The length of the CDR3 is 18 residues.

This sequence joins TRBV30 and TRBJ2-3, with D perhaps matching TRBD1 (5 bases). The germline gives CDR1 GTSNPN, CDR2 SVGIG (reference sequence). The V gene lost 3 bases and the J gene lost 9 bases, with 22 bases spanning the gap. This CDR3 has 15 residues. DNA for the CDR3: TGTGCCTGGAGAGGTAGCCATATGACGGCAGGGACGCAGTATTTT. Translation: CAWRGSHMTAGTQYF.

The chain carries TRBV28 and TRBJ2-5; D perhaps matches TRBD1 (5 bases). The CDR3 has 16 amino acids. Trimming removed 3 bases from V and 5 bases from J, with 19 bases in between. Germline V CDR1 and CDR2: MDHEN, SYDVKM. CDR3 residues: CASSFPLPGIDETQYF. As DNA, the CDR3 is TGTGCCAGCAGTTTCCCCCTCCCAGGGATTGACGAGACCCAGTACTTC.

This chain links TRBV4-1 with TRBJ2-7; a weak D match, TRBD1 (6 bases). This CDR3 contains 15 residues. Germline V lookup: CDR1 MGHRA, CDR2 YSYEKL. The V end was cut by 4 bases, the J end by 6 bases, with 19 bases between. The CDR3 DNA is TGCGCCAGCAGCCGGGAAGTACAGGGCCCGTCCGAGCAGTACTTC. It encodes CASSREVQGPSEQYF.

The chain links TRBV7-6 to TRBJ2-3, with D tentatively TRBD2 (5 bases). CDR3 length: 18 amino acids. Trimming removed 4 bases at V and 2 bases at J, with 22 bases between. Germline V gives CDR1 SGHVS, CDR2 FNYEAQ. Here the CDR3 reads CASSSDSEGNFYTDTQYF. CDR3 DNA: TGTGCCAGCAGCTCCGACTCTGAGGGAAATTTCTACACAGATACGCAGTATTTT. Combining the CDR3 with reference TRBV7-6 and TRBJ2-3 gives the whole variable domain GAGVSQSPRYKVTKRGQDVALRCDPISGHVSLYWYRQALGQGPEFLTYFNYEAQQDKSGLPNDRFSAERPEGSISTLTIQRTEQRDSAMYRCASSSDSEGNFYTDTQYFGPGTRLTVL.

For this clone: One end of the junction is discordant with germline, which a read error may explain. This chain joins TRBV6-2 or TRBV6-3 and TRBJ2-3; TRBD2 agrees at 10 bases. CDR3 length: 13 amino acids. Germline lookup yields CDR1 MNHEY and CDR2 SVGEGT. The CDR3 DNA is TGTGCCAGCAGTTACGGGACTAGCGATTCCAAGAATTTT. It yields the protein CASSYGTSDSKNF.

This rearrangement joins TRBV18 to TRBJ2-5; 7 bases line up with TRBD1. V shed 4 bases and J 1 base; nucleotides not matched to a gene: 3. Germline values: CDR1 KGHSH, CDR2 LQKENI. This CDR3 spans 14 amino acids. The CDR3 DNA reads TGTGCCAGCTCACGGGACAGCCTCCAAGAGACCCAGTACTTC. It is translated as CASSRDSLQETQYF.

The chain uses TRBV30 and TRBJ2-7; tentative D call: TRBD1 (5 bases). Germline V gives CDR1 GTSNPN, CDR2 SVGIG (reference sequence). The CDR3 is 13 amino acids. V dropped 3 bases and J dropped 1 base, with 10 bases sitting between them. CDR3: CAWSPGYSYEQYF. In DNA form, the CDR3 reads TGTGCCTGGAGCCCAGGGTATTCCTACGAGCAGTACTTC. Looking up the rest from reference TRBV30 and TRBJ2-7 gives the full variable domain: SQTIHQWPATLVQPVGSPLSLECTVEGTSNPNLYWYRQAAGRGLQLLFYSVGIGQISSEVPQNLSASRPQDRQFILSSKKLLLSDSGFYLCAWSPGYSYEQYFGPGTRLTVT.

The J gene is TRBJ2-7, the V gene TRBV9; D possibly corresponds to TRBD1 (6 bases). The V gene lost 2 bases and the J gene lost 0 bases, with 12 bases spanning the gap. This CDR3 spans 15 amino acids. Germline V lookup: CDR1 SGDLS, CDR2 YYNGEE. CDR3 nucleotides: TGTGCCAGCAGCGTTGGACAGAGCATCTCCTACGAGCAGTACTTC. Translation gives CASSVGQSISYEQYF.